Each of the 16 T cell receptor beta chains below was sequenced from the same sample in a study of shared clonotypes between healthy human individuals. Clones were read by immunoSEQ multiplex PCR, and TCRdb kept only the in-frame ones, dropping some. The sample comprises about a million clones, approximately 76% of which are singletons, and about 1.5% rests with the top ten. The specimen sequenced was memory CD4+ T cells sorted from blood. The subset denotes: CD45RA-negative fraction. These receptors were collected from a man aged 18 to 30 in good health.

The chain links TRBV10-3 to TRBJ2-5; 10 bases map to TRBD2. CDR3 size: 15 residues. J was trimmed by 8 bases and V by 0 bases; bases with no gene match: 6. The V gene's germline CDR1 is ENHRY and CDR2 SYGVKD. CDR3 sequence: CAISESTSGEVTQYF. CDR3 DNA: TGTGCCATCAGTGAGTCCACTAGCGGGGAGGTCACCCAGTACTTC.

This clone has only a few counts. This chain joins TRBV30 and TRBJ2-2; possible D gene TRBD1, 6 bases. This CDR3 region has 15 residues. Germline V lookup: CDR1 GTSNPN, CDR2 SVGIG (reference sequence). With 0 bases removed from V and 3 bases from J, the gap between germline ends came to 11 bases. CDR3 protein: CAWSVGGSYTGELFF. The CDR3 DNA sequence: TGTGCCTGGAGTGTTGGGGGCAGTTACACCGGGGAGCTGTTTTTT.

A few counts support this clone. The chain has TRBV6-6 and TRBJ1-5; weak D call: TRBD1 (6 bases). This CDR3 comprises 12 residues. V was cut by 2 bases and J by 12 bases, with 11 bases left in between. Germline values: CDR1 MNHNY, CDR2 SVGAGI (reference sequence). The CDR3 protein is CASSYQGLDQHF. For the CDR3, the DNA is TGTGCCAGCAGTTACCAGGGGCTGGACCAGCATTTT.

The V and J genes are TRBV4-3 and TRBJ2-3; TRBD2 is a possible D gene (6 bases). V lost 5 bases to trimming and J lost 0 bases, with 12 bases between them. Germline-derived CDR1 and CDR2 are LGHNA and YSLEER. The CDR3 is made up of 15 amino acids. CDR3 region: CASSARDSSTDTQYF. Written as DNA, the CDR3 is TGCGCCAGCAGCGCCCGGGACTCGAGCACAGATACGCAGTATTTT.

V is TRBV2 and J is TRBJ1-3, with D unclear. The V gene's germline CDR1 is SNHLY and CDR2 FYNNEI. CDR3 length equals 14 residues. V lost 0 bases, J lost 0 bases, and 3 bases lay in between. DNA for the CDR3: TGTGCCAGCAGTGAAGCCTTCTCTGGAAACACCATATATTTT. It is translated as CASSEAFSGNTIYF.

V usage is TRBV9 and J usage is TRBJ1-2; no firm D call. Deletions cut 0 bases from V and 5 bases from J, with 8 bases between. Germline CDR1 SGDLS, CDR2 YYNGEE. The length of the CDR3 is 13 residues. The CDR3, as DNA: TGTGCCAGCAGCGTAGTAATAGGGTATGGCTACACCTTC. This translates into CASSVVIGYGYTF.

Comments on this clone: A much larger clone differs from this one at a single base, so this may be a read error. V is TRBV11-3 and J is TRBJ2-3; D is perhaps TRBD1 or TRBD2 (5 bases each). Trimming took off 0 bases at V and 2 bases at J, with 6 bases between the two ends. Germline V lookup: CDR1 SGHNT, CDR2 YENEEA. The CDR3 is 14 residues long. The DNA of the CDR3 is TGTGCCAGCAGCTTAGAGGGGACCACAGATACGCAGTATTTT. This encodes CASSLEGTTDTQYF.

Here the CDR3 reads CASSITPETGELFF. The CDR3, as DNA: TGCGCCAGCAGCATAACTCCGGAGACCGGGGAGCTGTTTTTT. The chain has TRBV5-1 and TRBJ2-2, with D unclear. V was trimmed by 4 bases and J by 5 bases, leaving 12 bases between them. The CDR3 extends over 14 amino acids. Per germline, CDR1 SGHRS and CDR2 YFSETQ.

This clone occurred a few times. Here the CDR3 DNA reads TGTGCCAGCAGCTTAGACCCGGGACTAGCGGTCTACGAGCAGTACTTC. Its protein product is CASSLDPGLAVYEQYF. V gene TRBV7-2 combines with J gene TRBJ2-7, with 11 bases matching TRBD2. The CDR3 covers 16 residues. J lost 3 bases, V lost 1 base, and 5 bases had no gene match. The germline V gene encodes CDR1 SGHTA and CDR2 FQGNSA.

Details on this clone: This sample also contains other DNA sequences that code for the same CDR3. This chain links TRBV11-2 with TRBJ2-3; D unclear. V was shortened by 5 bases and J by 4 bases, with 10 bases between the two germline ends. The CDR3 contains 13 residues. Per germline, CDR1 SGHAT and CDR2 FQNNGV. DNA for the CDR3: TGTGCCAGCAGCCCGGCATTGGCAGATACGCAGTATTTT. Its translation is CASSPALADTQYF.

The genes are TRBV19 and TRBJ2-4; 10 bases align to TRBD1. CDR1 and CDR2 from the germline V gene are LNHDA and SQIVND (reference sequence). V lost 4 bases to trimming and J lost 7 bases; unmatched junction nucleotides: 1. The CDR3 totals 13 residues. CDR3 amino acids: CASSTGQGNIQYF. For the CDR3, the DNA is TGTGCCAGTAGTACGGGACAGGGGAACATTCAGTACTTC.

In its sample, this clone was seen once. CDR3 nucleotides: TGTGCCTGGAGTGTTTTCGGTCGATCGGGAACCAGGGGCTCAAAACTGTTTTTT. It encodes CAWSVFGRSGTRGSKLFF. This chain links TRBV30 with TRBJ1-4, with a weak D call TRBD1 (6 bases). V was trimmed by 0 bases and J by 10 bases, leaving 27 bases between them. CDR1 is GTSNPN, CDR2 SVGIG, per germline (reference sequence). The CDR3 has 18 residues.

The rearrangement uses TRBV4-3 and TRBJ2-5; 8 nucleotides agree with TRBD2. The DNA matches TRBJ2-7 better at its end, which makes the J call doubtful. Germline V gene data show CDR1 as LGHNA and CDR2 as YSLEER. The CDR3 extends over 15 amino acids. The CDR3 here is CASSQEAGVFYEQYF. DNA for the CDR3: TGCGCCAGCAGCCAAGAAGCGGGAGTCTTCTACGAGCAGTACTTC.

CDR3 in amino acids: CASSPLVQLAYEQYF. The CDR3 DNA reads TGCGCCAGCAGCCCCCTTGTCCAGCTAGCCTACGAGCAGTACTTC. The chain employs TRBV4-1 and TRBJ2-7; D gene unclear. CDR3 length: 15 amino acids. The V gene lost 4 bases and the J gene lost 2 bases, with 15 bases spanning the gap. Germline V lookup: CDR1 MGHRA, CDR2 YSYEKL.

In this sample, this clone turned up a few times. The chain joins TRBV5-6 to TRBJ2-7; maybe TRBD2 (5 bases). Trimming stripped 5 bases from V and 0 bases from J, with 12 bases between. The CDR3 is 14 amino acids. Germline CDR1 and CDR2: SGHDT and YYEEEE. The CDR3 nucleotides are TGTGCCAGCAGACGGACTTTCAGCTCCTACGAGCAGTACTTC. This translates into CASRRTFSSYEQYF.

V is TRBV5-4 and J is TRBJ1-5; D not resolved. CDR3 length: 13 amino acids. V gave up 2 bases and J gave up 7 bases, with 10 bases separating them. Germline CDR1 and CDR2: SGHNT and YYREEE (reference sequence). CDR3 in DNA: TGTGCCAGCAGCTTTGGCGAGTCCCAGCCCCAGCATTTT. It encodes CASSFGESQPQHF.